This T cell receptor (beta chain) was observed in a study of human T cells and chemical hapten exposure. Study background: On the upper back, patch tests were applied with 0.01% DPC and read at 6 days. Study results and caveats: Among expanded TCRs, significantly more large CDR3 similarity clusters formed than among controls. TCRs above 1 in 1000 frequency stayed constant with DPC sensitization.

Described time point: pre-sensitization, week 0. Noted treatment: therapeutic diphenylcyclopropenone sensitization with weekly scalp DPC. Drawing of blood took place ahead of applying each patch test. TCRdb recomputed calls from the RACE reads with MiXCR, one row per CDR3 protein. The top ten clones hold around 8.6% of a sample with 380,000 or so distinct CDR3 sequences, around 5.5% of them seen once. The CDR3 has 12 residues. Germline CDR1 and CDR2: LNHNV and YYDKDF (reference sequence). V was clipped by 1 base and J by 6 bases, with 6 bases between them. In its sample, this clonotype was seen many times. The target antigen is unknown.

The specimen was whole blood, collected in connection with sensitization to the hapten diphenylcyclopropenone (DPC). The origin of this receptor is a young woman with alopecia areata. Some clones in this sample may be carry-over from other donors' samples. The V and J genes are TRBV15 and TRBJ1-2; D uncertain. The CDR3 DNA reads as TGTGCCACCAGCAGAGGAGCGAATGGCTACACCTTC. As protein: CATSRGANGYTF.